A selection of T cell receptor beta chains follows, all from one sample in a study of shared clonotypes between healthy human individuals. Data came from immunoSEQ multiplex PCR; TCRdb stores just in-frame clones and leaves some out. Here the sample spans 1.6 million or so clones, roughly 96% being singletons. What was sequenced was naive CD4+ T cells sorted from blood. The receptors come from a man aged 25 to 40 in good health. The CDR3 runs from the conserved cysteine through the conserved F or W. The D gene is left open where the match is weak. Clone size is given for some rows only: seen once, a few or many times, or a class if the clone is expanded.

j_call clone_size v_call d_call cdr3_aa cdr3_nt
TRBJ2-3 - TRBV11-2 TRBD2 CASSLSGRAADTQYF TGTGCCAGCAGCTTGAGCGGGAGGGCAGCAGATACGCAGTATTTT
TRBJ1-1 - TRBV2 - CASSRVDTEAFF TGTGCCAGCAGTAGGGTTGACACTGAAGCTTTCTTT
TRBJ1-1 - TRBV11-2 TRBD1 CASSLGQGRDMNTEAFF TGTGCCAGCAGCTTAGGACAGGGAAGAGATATGAACACTGAAGCTTTCTTT
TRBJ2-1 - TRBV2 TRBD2 CASSSRLADSYNEQFF TGTGCCAGCAGTTCCCGACTAGCGGATTCCTACAATGAGCAGTTCTTC
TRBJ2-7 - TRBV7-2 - CASSLAQEYEQYF TGTGCCAGCAGCTTAGCCCAGGAATACGAGCAGTACTTC
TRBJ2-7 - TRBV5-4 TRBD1 CASSLVQGGRRSYEQYF TGTGCCAGCAGCTTGGTACAGGGGGGCCGTAGGTCCTACGAGCAGTACTTC
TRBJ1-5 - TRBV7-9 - CASSLETGMNQPQHF TGTGCCAGCAGCTTAGAAACAGGGATGAATCAGCCCCAGCATTTT
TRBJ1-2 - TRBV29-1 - CSVEARSYGYTF TGCAGCGTTGAAGCCAGGTCCTATGGCTACACCTTC
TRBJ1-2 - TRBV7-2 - CASSLRPGDYGYTF TGTGCCAGCAGCTTAAGGCCTGGGGACTATGGCTACACCTTC
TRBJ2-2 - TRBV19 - CASGSMAGGGELFF TGTGCCAGCGGTTCTATGGCCGGGGGCGGGGAGCTGTTTTTT
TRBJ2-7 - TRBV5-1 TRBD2 CASSLEGLDFQEQYF TGCGCCAGCAGCTTGGAGGGACTAGATTTTCAGGAGCAGTACTTC
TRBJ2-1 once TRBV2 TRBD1 CASSRTGETYNEQFF TGTGCCAGCAGTCGGACAGGGGAAACCTACAATGAGCAGTTCTTC
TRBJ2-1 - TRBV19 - CASSIKAPISYNEQFF TGTGCCAGTAGTATCAAGGCTCCAATTTCCTACAATGAGCAGTTCTTC
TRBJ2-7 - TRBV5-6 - CASRRTGRSSYEQYF TGTGCCAGCAGAAGGACCGGCAGGAGCTCCTACGAGCAGTACTTC
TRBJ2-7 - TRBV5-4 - CASSLVDSYEQYF TGTGCCAGCAGCTTGGTAGACTCCTACGAGCAGTACTTC
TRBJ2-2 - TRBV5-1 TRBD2 CASSQGLAGGYTGELFF TGCGCCAGCAGCCAGGGACTAGCGGGAGGGTACACCGGGGAGCTGTTTTTT
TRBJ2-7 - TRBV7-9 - CASSWDRGVYEQYF TGTGCCAGCAGCTGGGATAGGGGAGTCTACGAGCAGTACTTC
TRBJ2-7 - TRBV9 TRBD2 CASSVEASGRARQYF TGTGCCAGCAGCGTAGAGGCTAGCGGGAGGGCGCGGCAGTACTTC
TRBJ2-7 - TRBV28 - CASSDPRGRGSYEQYF TGTGCCAGCAGCGATCCCCGGGGGCGCGGCTCCTACGAGCAGTACTTC
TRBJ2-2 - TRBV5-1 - CASRGATNTGELFF TGCGCCAGCAGGGGCGCTACGAACACCGGGGAGCTGTTTTTT
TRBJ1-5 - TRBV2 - CASFWKGKGNQPQHF TGTGCCAGCTTCTGGAAGGGGAAAGGGAATCAGCCCCAGCATTTT
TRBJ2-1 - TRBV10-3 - CAIRDSGSETNEQFF TGTGCCATCAGGGACAGTGGGTCTGAGACCAATGAGCAGTTCTTC
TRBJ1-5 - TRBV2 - CASSGQSNQPQHF TGTGCCAGCAGTGGACAGTCCAATCAGCCCCAGCATTTT
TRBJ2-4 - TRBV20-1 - CSARDPNIQYF TGCAGTGCTAGAGATCCAAACATTCAGTACTTC
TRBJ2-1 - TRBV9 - CASSADSQAGNEQFF TGTGCCAGCAGCGCCGATTCCCAAGCGGGCAATGAGCAGTTCTTC
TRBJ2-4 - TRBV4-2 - CASSQDKQGRIQYF TGTGCCAGCAGCCAAGACAAACAGGGACGTATTCAGTACTTC
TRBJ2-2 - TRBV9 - CASSVTSINTGELFF TGTGCCAGCAGCGTAACTAGCATTAACACCGGGGAGCTGTTTTTT
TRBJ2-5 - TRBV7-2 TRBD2 CASRYRLAGVVTQYF TGTGCCAGCAGGTACCGACTAGCGGGAGTGGTGACCCAGTACTTC
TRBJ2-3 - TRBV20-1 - CSATNTDTQYF TGCAGTGCCACAAACACAGATACGCAGTATTTT
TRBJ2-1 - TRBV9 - CASSVRGIANYNEQFF TGTGCCAGCAGCGTTAGGGGGATAGCGAACTACAATGAGCAGTTCTTC
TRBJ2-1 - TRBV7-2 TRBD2 CASSLSGGRVGSDEQFF TGTGCCAGCAGCTTATCAGGCGGGAGAGTCGGGTCCGATGAGCAGTTCTTC
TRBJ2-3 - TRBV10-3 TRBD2 CAISEPGTSGSSDTQYF TGTGCCATCAGTGAGCCCGGGACTAGCGGGAGTTCTGATACGCAGTATTTT
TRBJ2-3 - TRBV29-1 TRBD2 CSVLRRERGTDTQYF TGCAGCGTTTTAAGGCGGGAGAGGGGCACAGATACGCAGTATTTT
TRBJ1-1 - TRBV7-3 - CATGDRPNTEAFF TGTGCCACCGGAGACAGGCCGAACACTGAAGCTTTCTTT
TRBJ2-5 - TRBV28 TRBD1 CASSPRQGQETQYF TGTGCCAGCAGTCCCAGACAGGGCCAAGAGACCCAGTACTTC
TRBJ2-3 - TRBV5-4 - CASSRGGPTDTQYF TGTGCCAGCAGCCGTGGGGGTCCCACAGATACGCAGTATTTT
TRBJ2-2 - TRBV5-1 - CASSLDGLNTGELFF TGCGCCAGCAGCTTGGATGGTCTCAACACCGGGGAGCTGTTTTTT
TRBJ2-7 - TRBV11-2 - CASSSGGEQYF TGTGCCAGCAGCTCCGGGGGAGAGCAGTACTTC
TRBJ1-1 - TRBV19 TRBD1 CASSNRQGNTEAFF TGTGCCAGTTCAAATAGACAGGGGAACACTGAAGCTTTCTTT
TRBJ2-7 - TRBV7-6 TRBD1 CASSRDRAGEQYF TGTGCCAGCAGCCGGGACAGGGCTGGCGAGCAGTACTTC
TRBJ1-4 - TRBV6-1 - CASSGTGTLGEKLFF TGTGCCAGCAGTGGAACAGGTACCCTAGGAGAAAAACTGTTTTTT
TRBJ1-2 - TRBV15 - CATSREEWAGANYGYTF TGTGCCACCAGCAGAGAGGAGTGGGCGGGGGCTAACTATGGCTACACCTTC
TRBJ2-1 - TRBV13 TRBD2 CASSPRASGRWGQFF TGTGCCAGCAGCCCCCGGGCTAGCGGGAGATGGGGGCAGTTCTTC
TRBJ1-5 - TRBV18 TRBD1 CASSPGGGTGTDQPQHF TGTGCCAGCTCACCTGGTGGGGGGACAGGGACAGATCAGCCCCAGCATTTT
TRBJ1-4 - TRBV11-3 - CASSFEPRKLFF TGTGCCAGCAGCTTTGAGCCCAGAAAACTGTTTTTT
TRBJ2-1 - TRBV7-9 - CASSIRQEDEQFF TGTGCCAGCAGCATCCGACAGGAGGATGAGCAGTTCTTC
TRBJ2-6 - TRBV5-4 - CASSYTGRQGYNSGANVLTF TGTGCCAGCAGCTATACCGGGAGACAGGGCTACAACTCTGGGGCCAACGTCCTGACTTTC
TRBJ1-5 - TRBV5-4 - CASSLPQGPQHF TGTGCCAGCAGCCTCCCCCAGGGGCCCCAGCATTTT
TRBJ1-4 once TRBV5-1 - CATALAGSDEKLFF TGCGCCACAGCCCTCGCCGGGAGTGATGAAAAACTGTTTTTT
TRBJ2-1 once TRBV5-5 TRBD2 CASSLASSGNYNEQFF TGTGCCAGCAGCTTGGCGTCTAGCGGAAACTACAATGAGCAGTTCTTC
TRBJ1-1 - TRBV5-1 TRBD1 CASGKQGEDTEAFF TGCGCCAGCGGAAAACAGGGGGAGGACACTGAAGCTTTCTTT
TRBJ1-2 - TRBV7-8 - CASSLFGGGRETNYGYTF TGTGCCAGCAGCCTCTTCGGGGGGGGACGGGAAACTAACTATGGCTACACCTTC
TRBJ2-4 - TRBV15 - CATSRDRAQNIQYF TGTGCCACCAGCAGAGATAGGGCCCAAAACATTCAGTACTTC
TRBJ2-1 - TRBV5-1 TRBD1 CASSPGQGAGNEQFF TGCGCCAGCAGCCCGGGACAGGGGGCAGGTAATGAGCAGTTCTTC